This entry concerns a single T cell receptor (beta chain). This specimen belongs to a study of blood T cell repertoires in COVID-19. Study in general: PBMCs, B-cell-depleted T cells, or T cells provided the cDNA or gDNA that made up the material.

V lost 3 bases to trimming and J lost 2 bases, with 9 bases between them. The CDR3 sequence is 13 residues long. Germline V CDR1 and CDR2: SGHNT, YYREEE (reference sequence). Source study methods: For nucleated cells, counts were estimated from reference gene primer amplification. This table comes from immunoSEQ multiplex PCR, and its TCRdb copy is limited to in-frame clones, with some not included. The V and J calls and clone size are taken from that table; D and trimming were inferred from the DNA. The sample lists 200,000 to 300,000 clones, about 89% occurring once. Sequencing input: peripheral blood. The receptor was derived from a woman aged 40-49 years who had recovered from COVID-19. The rearrangement links TRBV5-4 to TRBJ2-7; maybe TRBD2 (6 bases). CDR3: CASSWRDTYEQYF. For the CDR3, the DNA is TGTGCCAGCAGCTGGCGGGATACCTACGAGCAGTACTTC.